This paragraph covers one TCR beta chain sequence. With 60 Vbeta and 13 Jbeta primers, the PCR was carried out. Profiling relied on immunoSEQ multiplex PCR, and the TCRdb table lists in-frame clones only, not all of them. The sample contains 150,000 to 200,000 clones, 82% of which appear only once. These data are taken from a study of cytomegalovirus exposure and HLA in healthy donors. CDR1 and CDR2 (germline): LNHDA, SQIVND (reference sequence). There are 15 residues in the CDR3. The ends lost 4 bases at V and 5 bases at J; junction bases unmatched: 7. This TCR was sampled from a middle-aged man in good health and CMV-seronegative. This sequence joins TRBV19 and TRBJ2-3, with TRBD1 matching 9 bases. What was sequenced was PBMCs. CDR3 residues: CASSTGTGYVDTQYF. The CDR3 nucleotides are TGTGCCAGTAGTACCGGGACAGGGTATGTAGATACGCAGTATTTT.